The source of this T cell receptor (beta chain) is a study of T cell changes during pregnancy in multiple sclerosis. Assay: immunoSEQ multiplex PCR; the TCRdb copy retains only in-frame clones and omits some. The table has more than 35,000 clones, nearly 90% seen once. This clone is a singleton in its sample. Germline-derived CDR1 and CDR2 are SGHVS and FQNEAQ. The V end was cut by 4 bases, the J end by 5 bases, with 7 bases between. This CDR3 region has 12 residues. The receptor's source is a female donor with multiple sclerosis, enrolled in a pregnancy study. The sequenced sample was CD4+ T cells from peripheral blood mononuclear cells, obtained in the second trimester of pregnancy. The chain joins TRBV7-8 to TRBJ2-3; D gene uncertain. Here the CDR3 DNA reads TGTGCCAGCAGCTCCCCAGGAGATACGCAGTATTTT. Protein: CASSSPGDTQYF.